A single sample gave rise to the 31 T cell receptor beta chains below, sequenced in a study of radiotherapy plus CTLA-4 blockade in lung cancer. Method: immunoSEQ multiplex PCR; TCRdb's copy keeps in-frame clones and lacks some. The sample lists approximately 67,000 clones; about four fifths were seen once. Sequences were derived from peripheral blood, sampled from a patient treated with radiotherapy plus ipilimumab. These receptors were collected from a human donor with non-small cell lung cancer who had a partial response to radiotherapy plus ipilimumab.

This chain's CDR3 is CASSFRQGEERKLFF. In DNA form, the CDR3 reads TGTGCCAGCAGCTTTCGACAGGGGGAAGAACGAAAACTGTTTTTT. The chain combines TRBV5-4 with TRBJ1-4; TRBD1 matches 9 bases. The germline CDR1 and CDR2 sequences are SGHNT and YYREEE (reference sequence). The CDR3 runs 15 residues. The V and J ends lost 2 bases and 10 bases, in that order; junction bases with no gene match: 9. The entire variable domain, with the rest obtained from reference TRBV5-4 and TRBJ1-4, is as follows: ETGVTQSPTHLIKTRGQQVTLRCSSQSGHNTVSWYQQALGQGPQFIFQYYREEENGRGNFPPRFSGLQFPNYSSELNVNALELDDSALYLCASSFRQGEERKLFFGSGTQLSVL.

The chain links TRBV20-1 to TRBJ1-2; D gene unclear. CDR3 length equals 11 residues. CDR1 is DFQATT and CDR2 is SNEGSKA in the germline V gene (reference sequence). DNA of the CDR3: TGCATGCTATCGAGTCACTATGGCTACACCTTC. Its translation: CMLSSHYGYTF.

The V gene is TRBV27, the J gene TRBJ2-1; 15 bases match TRBD2. The V and J ends lost 6 bases and 6 bases, in that order; junction bases with no gene match: 3. From germline, CDR1 is MNHEY and CDR2 SMNVEV (reference sequence). The CDR3 is made up of 15 amino acids. CDR3 in DNA: TGTGCCAGCAGCCGGGGACTAGCGGGAGGCAATGAGCAGTTCTTC. Protein product: CASSRGLAGGNEQFF.

The V call is TRBV5-1, the J call TRBJ2-2; D remains ambiguous. Germline V gene sequence: CDR1 SGHRS, CDR2 YFSETQ. V lost 0 bases and J lost 8, with 17 bases in between. This CDR3 is built from 16 residues. The CDR3 sequence: CASSLGASSSIGELFF. The CDR3, as DNA: TGCGCCAGCAGCTTGGGGGCCAGCTCATCTATAGGGGAGCTGTTTTTT.

The chain has TRBV28 and TRBJ1-3; 7 nucleotides line up with TRBD1. CDR3 length: 15 residues. Losses at the gene ends were 5 bases for V and 4 bases for J; bases not matched to a gene: 8. Germline CDR1 is MDHEN and CDR2 is SYDVKM. DNA for the CDR3: TGTGCCAGCAGTCTGAAATTGGGACAGGGAAACACCATATATTTT. Its translation is CASSLKLGQGNTIYF.

Only a few counts were recorded for this clone. V is TRBV18 and J is TRBJ2-3; D perhaps matches TRBD2 (5 bases). V gave up 0 bases and J gave up 4 bases, with 17 bases separating them. The germline V gene encodes CDR1 KGHSH and CDR2 LQKENI. The CDR3 totals 17 residues. The CDR3 DNA sequence: TGTGCCAGCTCACCACCCCGAAGGCGCGGGTTAGCAGATACGCAGTATTTT. Protein: CASSPPRRRGLADTQYF.

This clone was observed a handful of times. This chain links TRBV21-1 with TRBJ1-2. TRBV21-1 is classified as a pseudogene. The CDR3 runs to 15 residues. CDR3 residues: CASSKRSGGWYGYTF. The CDR3 DNA reads TGTGCCAGCAGCAAAAGGTCGGGGGGATGGTATGGCTACACCTTC.

The CDR3 loop reads CASSFWAAQSSSYNEQFF. CDR3 DNA: TGTGCCAGCAGTTTCTGGGCCGCGCAAAGTAGCTCCTACAATGAGCAGTTCTTC. The rearrangement joins TRBV28 to TRBJ2-1; D is unresolved. The germline gives CDR1 MDHEN, CDR2 SYDVKM. V was pared by 3 bases and J by 0 bases, with 18 bases between. CDR3 size: 18 residues.

The V gene is TRBV30, the J gene TRBJ2-7, with unresolved D. This CDR3 comprises 11 residues. Germline V lookup: CDR1 GTSNPN, CDR2 SVGIG (reference sequence). V was clipped by 1 base and J by 6 bases, with 7 bases between them. The CDR3 is CAWSAQTEQYF. The CDR3 DNA reads as TGTGCCTGGAGTGCACAGACCGAGCAGTACTTC. Using reference TRBV30 and TRBJ2-7 for the parts outside the CDR3, the full variable domain is SQTIHQWPATLVQPVGSPLSLECTVEGTSNPNLYWYRQAAGRGLQLLFYSVGIGQISSEVPQNLSASRPQDRQFILSSKKLLLSDSGFYLCAWSAQTEQYFGPGTRLTVT.

The V gene is TRBV9, the J gene TRBJ1-1; D possibly corresponds to TRBD1 (5 bases). Trimming took off 4 bases at V and 11 bases at J, with 15 bases between the two ends. This CDR3 comprises 12 residues. Germline V gene sequence: CDR1 SGDLS, CDR2 YYNGEE. The CDR3 bases are TGTGCCAGCAGCTCCCTGGAGGGGCGCGCTTTCTTT. It yields the protein CASSSLEGRAFF.

At least ten counts were recorded for this clone. The rearrangement uses TRBV6-5 and TRBJ2-1; perhaps TRBD1 as D (6 bases). Trimming left V 8 bases short and J 8 bases short, with 7 bases between. The CDR3 runs 10 residues. Per germline, CDR1 MNHEY and CDR2 SVGAGI. CDR3 coding DNA: TGTGCCAGCGGGACATATGAGCAGTTCTTC. Protein sequence: CASGTYEQFF.

The J gene is TRBJ2-3, the V gene TRBV2; TRBD2 aligns across 9 bases. This CDR3 comprises 15 residues. Trimming at V came to 7 bases and at J to 3 bases, leaving 8 bases not matched to a gene. Germline CDR1 and CDR2: SNHLY and FYNNEI. The CDR3 nucleotides are TGTGCCAGCATTGGTAGCGGGGGTAATACAGATACGCAGTATTTT. This encodes CASIGSGGNTDTQYF.

The J gene is TRBJ1-4, the V gene TRBV2; 8 bases align to TRBD1. The CDR3 extends over 15 amino acids. V was clipped by 6 bases and J by 5 bases; unmatched bases: 8. Germline V CDR1 and CDR2: SNHLY, FYNNEI. CDR3 loop: CASRGPGQANEKLFF. The CDR3 DNA is TGTGCCAGCAGGGGGCCGGGACAGGCGAATGAAAAACTGTTTTTT. Complete variable domain (other parts from reference TRBV2 and TRBJ1-4): EPEVTQTPSHQVTQMGQEVILRCVPISNHLYFYWYRQILGQKVEFLVSFYNNEISEKSEIFDDQFSVERPDGSNFTLKIRSTKLEDSAMYFCASRGPGQANEKLFFGSGTQLSVL.

The rearrangement joins TRBV11-2 to TRBJ2-2, with TRBD1 matching 9 bases. Per germline, CDR1 SGHAT and CDR2 FQNNGV. The trim removed 1 base at V and 4 bases at J, leaving 1 base unmatched. There are 15 residues in the CDR3. The CDR3 DNA follows: TGTGCCAGCAGCTTAGGGACAGGGGTCACCGGGGAGCTGTTTTTT. As protein: CASSLGTGVTGELFF.

V is TRBV30 and J is TRBJ1-5; the D is unclear. The CDR3 runs to 15 residues. CDR1 is GTSNPN, CDR2 SVGIG, per germline (reference sequence). The V and J ends lost 1 base and 6 bases respectively, with 16 bases between them. This chain's CDR3 is CAWSGQSGLGQPQHF. CDR3 bases: TGTGCCTGGAGTGGCCAATCAGGCTTGGGTCAGCCCCAGCATTTT.

The V call is TRBV28, the J call TRBJ2-7; 12 positions match TRBD2. With V trimmed by 6 bases and J by 4 bases, 7 bases remained unmatched. CDR1 MDHEN and CDR2 SYDVKM come from the germline V gene. This CDR3 spans 15 amino acids. In DNA form, the CDR3 reads TGTGCCAGCAGATCTAGCGGGAGGGCCATGTACGAGCAGTACTTC. As protein: CASRSSGRAMYEQYF.

This sequence joins TRBV28 and TRBJ2-1, with 7 bases that match TRBD2. With 5 bases clipped from V and 7 bases from J, the junction kept 11 bases outside the gene matches. Germline V gives CDR1 MDHEN, CDR2 SYDVKM. The CDR3 totals 15 residues. CDR3 sequence (DNA): TGTGCCAGCAGTCGTAAGCGGGACCACAGGAATGAGCAGTTCTTC. This codes for CASSRKRDHRNEQFF.

The chain couples TRBV6-1 to TRBJ2-3; possibly TRBD1 for D (6 bases). Trimming took 4 bases from V and 3 from J, leaving 11 bases between them. The germline gives CDR1 MNHNS, CDR2 SASEGT. This CDR3 contains 14 residues. The CDR3 sequence: CASSVDRTTDTQYF. The CDR3, as DNA: TGTGCCAGCAGTGTAGACAGGACAACAGATACGCAGTATTTT.

The sample holds a few counts of this clone. The sample holds other DNA sequences that translate to the same CDR3. The V gene is TRBV7-3, the J gene TRBJ2-2; the match to TRBD2 covers 10 bases. The trim removed 5 bases at V and 7 bases at J, leaving 13 bases unmatched. This CDR3 has 17 amino acids. The germline V gene has CDR1 SGHTA and CDR2 FQGTGA. CDR3 nucleotide sequence: TGTGCCAGCAGCCTCTCCAGCGGGAGGGCCAGGGACGGGGAGCTGTTTTTT. Translating it yields CASSLSSGRARDGELFF.

This chain connects TRBV5-1 to TRBJ2-1; D is uncertain. Per germline, CDR1 SGHRS and CDR2 YFSETQ. Trimming pared 0 bases from V and 4 bases from J, leaving 5 bases between. The CDR3 covers 13 residues. In DNA form, the CDR3 reads TGCGCCAGCAGCTTGGACAGATACAATGAGCAGTTCTTC. Residues: CASSLDRYNEQFF.

This clone has a handful of counts. The rearrangement joins TRBV29-1 to TRBJ2-7; D perhaps matches TRBD1 (6 bases). There are 14 residues in the CDR3. Between the trimmed V and J ends, which lost 7 bases and 0 bases, there was a span of 16 bases. CDR1 SQVTM and CDR2 ANQGSEA come from the germline V gene. The CDR3 is CSDQRQVSSYEQYF. The CDR3 bases are TGCAGCGATCAACGACAGGTTAGCTCCTACGAGCAGTACTTC.

The genes are TRBV5-1 and TRBJ2-2; D not certain. The CDR3 consists of 15 residues. Looked up from germline, CDR1 is SGHRS and CDR2 is YFSETQ. Trimming removed 0 bases from V and 6 bases from J, with 12 bases in between. CDR3 sequence reads: CASSLESQISGELFF. As DNA, the CDR3 is TGCGCCAGCAGCTTGGAATCCCAGATCTCCGGGGAGCTGTTTTTT.

This clone was seen just once. The V and J genes are TRBV27 and TRBJ1-1; D not resolved. The V gene lost 2 bases and the J gene lost 0 bases, with 10 bases spanning the gap. Germline loops: CDR1 MNHEY, CDR2 SMNVEV (reference sequence). The CDR3 is 15 amino acids. The chain's CDR3 is CASSLMAEMNTEAFF. In DNA form, the CDR3 reads TGTGCCAGCAGTTTAATGGCGGAGATGAACACTGAAGCTTTCTTT.

This chain connects TRBV18 to TRBJ2-7; D perhaps matches TRBD1 (5 bases). V was shortened by 5 bases and J by 3 bases, with 14 bases between the two germline ends. CDR1 is KGHSH, CDR2 LQKENI, per germline. The CDR3 is 14 amino acids. DNA of the CDR3: TGTGCCAGCTCATATGGGCAGGGCTTCTACGAGCAGTACTTC. Protein: CASSYGQGFYEQYF.

The J gene is TRBJ1-3, the V gene TRBV5-1; tentative D call: TRBD1 (6 bases). V lost 4 bases, J lost 0 bases, and 17 bases lay in between. Germline CDR1 is SGHRS and CDR2 is YFSETQ. This CDR3 is 17 amino acids long. The CDR3 protein is CASSPSLQGSSGNTIYF. CDR3 sequence (DNA): TGCGCCAGCAGCCCTTCTCTCCAGGGGAGCTCTGGAAACACCATATATTTT.

The CDR3 DNA follows: TGTGCCAGCAGCGTAGCCTGGGGGACAGGCTACAATGAGCAGTTCTTC. Translated: CASSVAWGTGYNEQFF. The chain carries TRBV9 and TRBJ2-1; 8 bases agree with TRBD1. The CDR3 consists of 16 residues. The germline V gene has CDR1 SGDLS and CDR2 YYNGEE. The junction had 5 bases not matched to a gene; V was cut back by 0 bases and J by 3 bases. The whole variable domain, remainder taken from reference TRBV9 and TRBJ2-1, is DSGVTQTPKHLITATGQRVTLRCSPRSGDLSVYWYQQSLDQGLQFLIQYYNGEERAKGNILERFSAQQFPDLHSELNLSSLELGDSALYFCASSVAWGTGYNEQFFGPGTRLTVL.

The chain employs TRBV7-6 and TRBJ2-7; possible D gene TRBD1, 7 bases. This CDR3 contains 17 residues. From germline, CDR1 is SGHVS and CDR2 FNYEAQ. Trimming cost V 5 bases and J 4 bases, with 24 bases left between them. For the CDR3, the DNA is TGTGCCAGCAGCGCCACCGGGACAGCCCTTGGAGGGTACGAGCAGTACTTC. As protein: CASSATGTALGGYEQYF.

The chain recombines TRBV11-2 with TRBJ2-1; 8 positions match TRBD2. This CDR3 is built from 15 residues. The germline gives CDR1 SGHAT, CDR2 FQNNGV. V was clipped by 2 bases and J by 7 bases; unmatched bases: 7. The CDR3, as DNA: TGTGCCAGCAGCTTACCGGGAGGGCGGGGAAATGAGCAGTTCTTC. Its protein product is CASSLPGGRGNEQFF.

The rearrangement joins TRBV11-2 to TRBJ2-5; D perhaps matches TRBD2 (5 bases). V was trimmed by 3 bases and J by 5 bases, leaving 13 bases between them. From germline, CDR1 is SGHAT and CDR2 FQNNGV. The CDR3 is 14 amino acids. The CDR3 sequence: CASSLLRESETQYF. For the CDR3, the DNA is TGTGCCAGCAGCTTGTTGAGGGAGTCGGAGACCCAGTACTTC. Full variable domain (missing parts from reference TRBV11-2 and TRBJ2-5): EAGVAQSPRYKIIEKRQSVAFWCNPISGHATLYWYQQILGQGPKLLIQFQNNGVVDDSQLPKDRFSAERLKGVDSTLKIQPAKLEDSAVYLCASSLLRESETQYFGPGTRLLVL.

The chain combines TRBV7-3 with TRBJ2-7; TRBD1 matches at 9 bases. The V gene's germline CDR1 is SGHTA and CDR2 FQGTGA. Trimming removed 3 bases from V and 6 bases from J; junction bases left unmatched: 6. The CDR3 is made up of 14 amino acids. The CDR3 DNA reads as TGTGCCAGCAGCTTTGCCGGGACAGGGACCGAGCAGTACTTC. This sequence encodes CASSFAGTGTEQYF.

This rearrangement joins TRBV7-3 to TRBJ1-1; D might be TRBD1 (5 bases). V was clipped by 1 base and J by 2 bases, with 8 bases between them. Germline CDR1 and CDR2: SGHTA and FQGTGA. The CDR3 has 14 residues. This chain's CDR3 is CASSLRQGNTEAFF. CDR3 in DNA: TGTGCCAGCAGCTTAAGGCAGGGAAACACTGAAGCTTTCTTT.